One and the same sample provided the 29 T cell receptor beta chains below, sequenced in a study of response to subunit inactivated influenza vaccine. Each CDR3 protein is one row after TCRdb ran MiXCR on the RT-PCR reads. The table includes about 780,000 distinct CDR3 sequences, around 20% detected once. The sample consisted of PBMCs from blood, taken 4 to 6 days after vaccination. The receptors were sampled from a man aged 45-65 years who received an inactivated influenza vaccine.

In this sample, this clonotype turned up a few times. The rearrangement uses TRBV9 and TRBJ2-6; D remains unclear. Trimming removed 0 bases at V and 1 base at J, with 5 bases between. CDR3 length: 15 amino acids. Germline values: CDR1 SGDLS, CDR2 YYNGEE. The chain's CDR3 is CASSVGHSGANVLTF. The CDR3 DNA is TGTGCCAGCAGCGTAGGACATTCTGGGGCCAACGTCCTGACTTTC. The whole variable domain, filled in from reference TRBV9 and TRBJ2-6, reads DSGVTQTPKHLITATGQRVTLRCSPRSGDLSVYWYQQSLDQGLQFLIQYYNGEERAKGNILERFSAQQFPDLHSELNLSSLELGDSALYFCASSVGHSGANVLTFGAGSRLTVL.

V and J are TRBV5-1 and TRBJ2-1, with D perhaps TRBD1 (6 bases). The CDR3 covers 17 residues. Germline V gene data show CDR1 as SGHRS and CDR2 as YFSETQ. Trimming took 2 bases from V and 0 from J, leaving 15 bases between them. The CDR3 DNA follows: TGCGCCAGCAGCTTACCCCGTGGGGGCGCCTCCTACAATGAGCAGTTCTTC. Translation: CASSLPRGGASYNEQFF.

This clonotype was seen a few times. This rearrangement joins TRBV7-9 to TRBJ2-1; D not certain. Germline-derived CDR1 and CDR2 are SEHNR and FQNEAQ (reference sequence). The CDR3 extends over 16 amino acids. Trimming left V 1 base short and J 8 bases short, with 18 bases between. This chain's CDR3 is CASSLGDQSAGYEQFF. The CDR3 DNA reads as TGTGCCAGCAGCTTAGGGGATCAATCCGCTGGTTATGAGCAGTTCTTC.

The rearrangement links TRBV11-1 to TRBJ2-1; 7 nucleotides line up with TRBD2. Germline-derived CDR1 and CDR2 are SGHAT and FQDESV (reference sequence). V dropped 4 bases and J dropped 4; count of bases not matched to a gene: 13. The CDR3 runs to 17 residues. The CDR3 protein is CASSSDLGTTGYNEQFF. The CDR3 DNA reads TGTGCCAGCAGCTCCGATCTTGGGACTACCGGGTACAATGAGCAGTTCTTC.

This clonotype was observed a handful of times. This chain links TRBV18 with TRBJ2-1; D unresolved. Germline V gene lookup returns CDR1 KGHSH and CDR2 LQKENI. Deletions cut 3 bases from V and 13 bases from J, with 19 bases between. This CDR3 comprises 14 residues. This CDR3 reads CASSPIGSLDPQFF. CDR3 sequence (DNA): TGTGCCAGCTCACCGATCGGGTCCCTTGACCCCCAGTTCTTC.

This chain joins TRBV23-1 and TRBJ1-4; D unresolved. TRBV23-1 is classed as an ORF, of uncertain function. With 6 bases removed from V and 0 bases from J, the gap between germline ends came to 14 bases. This CDR3 contains 16 residues. The DNA for the CDR3 is TGCGCCAGCAGCCGCCATTGGGGTGCAACTAATGAAAAACTGTTTTTT. This sequence encodes CASSRHWGATNEKLFF.

In its sample, this clonotype was seen a few times. The chain recombines TRBV29-1 with TRBJ1-2; D is unclear. CDR3 length: 13 amino acids. From germline, CDR1 is SQVTM and CDR2 ANQGSEA. Between the trimmed V and J ends, which lost 2 bases and 4 bases, there was a span of 11 bases. The CDR3 sequence: CSVEPVAPYGYTF. CDR3 in DNA: TGCAGCGTTGAACCTGTGGCTCCCTATGGCTACACCTTC.

There are a few counts of this clonotype. The DNA of the CDR3 is TGTGCCAGCAGCTTAGTTGGACTTCCTCACACAGATACGCAGTATTTT. As protein: CASSLVGLPHTDTQYF. The V call is TRBV7-3, the J call TRBJ2-3, with D possibly being TRBD2 (5 bases). Germline loops: CDR1 SGHTA, CDR2 FQGTGA. This CDR3 is 16 amino acids long. The ends were cut back, 2 bases at V and 2 bases at J, with 14 bases in the middle.

The rearrangement uses TRBV28 and TRBJ1-3; D is unclear. The CDR3 loop spans 15 amino acids. Trimming left V 2 bases short and J 4 bases short, with 12 bases between. Germline assignment: CDR1 MDHEN and CDR2 SYDVKM. CDR3 amino acids: CASSLLGFSGNTIYF. The CDR3 DNA sequence: TGTGCCAGCAGTTTACTCGGGTTTTCAGGAAACACCATATATTTT.

The chain recombines TRBV5-1 with TRBJ2-1; 7 bases fit TRBD2. The CDR3 has 14 amino acids. Germline lookup yields CDR1 SGHRS and CDR2 YFSETQ. V lost 0 bases, J lost 6 bases, and 3 bases stayed unmatched. CDR3 amino acids: CASSLETSLNEQFF. The CDR3 DNA sequence: TGCGCCAGCAGCTTGGAGACTAGCCTCAATGAGCAGTTCTTC. Filled out from reference TRBV5-1 and TRBJ2-1, the complete variable domain reads KAGVTQTPRYLIKTRGQQVTLSCSPISGHRSVSWYQQTPGQGLQFLFEYFSETQRNKGNFPGRFSGRQFSNSRSEMNVSTLELGDSALYLCASSLETSLNEQFFGPGTRLTVL.

This clonotype showed up many times. This sequence joins TRBV10-3 and TRBJ2-4; D unresolved. V lost 3 bases to trimming and J lost 1 base, with 7 bases between them. Germline V gene sequence: CDR1 ENHRY, CDR2 SYGVKD. This CDR3 region has 14 residues. For the CDR3, the DNA is TGTGCCATCAGTGAAGCACGGGCCAAAAACATTCAGTACTTC. It is translated as CAISEARAKNIQYF.

The table lists this clonotype with a few counts. The chain employs TRBV6-5 and TRBJ2-7, with 11 bases matching TRBD1. Germline trimming cut 0 bases from V and 3 bases from J; bases unmatched to any gene: 4. Germline V gene sequence: CDR1 MNHEY, CDR2 SVGAGI. The CDR3 is 16 residues long. CDR3 residues: CASSYSRTGGFYEQYF. In DNA form, the CDR3 reads TGTGCCAGCAGTTACTCACGGACAGGGGGCTTCTACGAGCAGTACTTC.

This clonotype was counted between two and nine times. The rearrangement uses TRBV6-2 or TRBV6-3 and TRBJ2-5; D gene uncertain. Germline CDR1 MNHEY, CDR2 SVGEGT. The V end was cut by 2 bases, the J end by 1 base, with 8 bases between. This CDR3 has 14 amino acids. The CDR3 spells CASSYGLLQETQYF. The DNA for the CDR3 is TGTGCCAGCAGTTACGGTCTACTCCAAGAGACCCAGTACTTC.

The chain joins TRBV10-2 to TRBJ1-4; D is ambiguous. Trimming took off 4 bases at V and 4 bases at J, with 4 bases between the two ends. The CDR3 contains 12 residues. Germline V CDR1 and CDR2: WSHSY, SAAADI. CDR3 in amino acids: CASSGINEKLFF. For the CDR3, the DNA is TGCGCCAGCAGTGGAATTAATGAAAAACTGTTTTTT.

The CDR3 sequence: CASTGGTTYNEQFF. CDR3 sequence (DNA): TGTGCCAGCACGGGGGGGACTACCTACAATGAGCAGTTCTTC. The genes are TRBV6-2 or TRBV6-3 and TRBJ2-1; TRBD2 matches at 8 bases. Germline assignment: CDR1 MNHEY and CDR2 SVGEGT. This CDR3 spans 14 amino acids. V lost 7 bases and J lost 2; bases outside the gene matches: 4.

Many counts were recorded for this clonotype. The chain combines TRBV5-1 with TRBJ1-2; D is undetermined. With 3 bases removed from V and 2 bases from J, the gap between germline ends came to 14 bases. CDR3 size: 15 residues. CDR1 is SGHRS and CDR2 is YFSETQ in the germline V gene. The CDR3 protein is CASSSDGDPNYGYTF. The CDR3 DNA reads TGCGCCAGCAGCTCGGATGGCGATCCAAACTATGGCTACACCTTC.

This clonotype appeared a few times. The chain couples TRBV2 to TRBJ2-7; 7 nucleotides match TRBD2. Germline CDR1 reads SNHLY; CDR2 reads FYNNEI. J lost 6 bases, V lost 6 bases, and 11 bases had no gene match. This CDR3 has 14 residues. The CDR3 nucleotides are TGTGCCAGCAGAGGATGGGGGGGGAGTTCCGAGCAGTACTTC. It is translated as CASRGWGGSSEQYF.

This clonotype was counted at least ten times. The rearrangement uses TRBV27 and TRBJ1-5; D call uncertain. The germline gives CDR1 MNHEY, CDR2 SMNVEV (reference sequence). V lost 2 bases and J 10 bases, leaving 15 bases between the germline ends. The CDR3 has 14 residues. CDR3 DNA sequence: TGTGCCAGCAGTTTAAGGGCAGGTACCGGCCCCCAGCATTTT. It yields the protein CASSLRAGTGPQHF.

This clonotype was counted between two and nine times. The CDR3: CASSSYRRSTPYGYTF. Here the CDR3 DNA reads TGTGCCAGCAGCTCCTACCGACGGAGCACTCCTTATGGCTACACCTTC. This chain links TRBV11-2 with TRBJ1-2; D is undetermined. Between the trimmed V and J ends, which lost 4 bases and 5 bases, there was a span of 20 bases. CDR1 SGHAT and CDR2 FQNNGV come from the germline V gene. CDR3 size: 16 residues.

V usage is TRBV1 and J usage is TRBJ2-7; TRBD1, as called in the table, went unchecked against the DNA. TRBV1 is shown as a pseudogene. The CDR3 consists of 15 residues. CDR3 residues: CTSRPAGTGVAEQYF. Written as DNA, the CDR3 is TGCACCAGCAGACCCGCCGGGACAGGGGTAGCCGAGCAGTACTTC.

The chain has TRBV7-2 and TRBJ2-7, with TRBD2 identical over 9 bases. Germline lookup yields CDR1 SGHTA and CDR2 FQGNSA. The CDR3 covers 16 residues. The V segment lost 1 base and the J segment 0 bases; nucleotides outside the gene matches: 4. In DNA form, the CDR3 reads TGTGCCAGCAGCTTAGGACTAGCGGTCAGCTCCTACGAGCAGTACTTC. This codes for CASSLGLAVSSYEQYF.

This clonotype was observed at least ten times. CDR3 DNA sequence: TGTGCCAGCAGTTTGCACCCGACTGGAGGTGAGCAGTTCTTC. The encoded protein is CASSLHPTGGEQFF. V usage is TRBV12-3 or TRBV12-4 and J usage is TRBJ2-1, with a tentative D call TRBD2 (5 bases). The length of the CDR3 is 14 residues. Between the trimmed V and J ends, which lost 3 bases and 9 bases, there was a span of 15 bases.

This clonotype showed up just a few times. The chain joins TRBV12-3 or TRBV12-4 to TRBJ1-3; 7 bases agree with TRBD1. This CDR3 has 15 residues. Trimming took 6 bases from V and 7 from J; bases not matched to a gene: 12. In DNA form, the CDR3 reads TGTGCCAGCAGACCTAACAGGGGTCCGACGAACACCATATATTTT. Its translation: CASRPNRGPTNTIYF.

The chain combines TRBV5-1 with TRBJ2-3; TRBD2 aligns across 8 bases. The CDR3 has 15 amino acids. V dropped 2 bases and J dropped 5; count of bases not matched to a gene: 7. Per germline, CDR1 SGHRS and CDR2 YFSETQ. For the CDR3, the DNA is TGCGCCAGCAGCTTAAGCGGGAGTAGGGGAGATACGCAGTATTTT. Translating it yields CASSLSGSRGDTQYF.

The chain is built from TRBV12-3 or TRBV12-4 and TRBJ2-1; a weak D match, TRBD2 (6 bases). V shed 7 bases and J shed 5 bases, with 9 bases lying between them. The CDR3 extends over 12 amino acids. As DNA, the CDR3 is TGTGCCAGCACGGGGGAGAACAATGAGCAGTTCTTC. Amino acids: CASTGENNEQFF.

The V and J genes are TRBV20-1 and TRBJ2-1; weak D call: TRBD1 (6 bases). Germline V CDR1 and CDR2: DFQATT, SNEGSKA (reference sequence). V was clipped by 0 bases and J by 4 bases, with 22 bases between them. The CDR3 sequence is 18 residues long. The CDR3: CSARDPHKPGELYNEQFF. The CDR3 DNA reads TGCAGTGCTAGAGATCCCCATAAGCCAGGGGAGTTATACAATGAGCAGTTCTTC.

The sample holds a few counts of this clonotype. V usage is TRBV12-3 or TRBV12-4 and J usage is TRBJ2-1; 13 positions match TRBD2. CDR3 size: 20 residues. Trimming took 6 bases from V and 8 from J; bases not matched to a gene: 22. CDR3 DNA sequence: TGTGCCAGCAGCCGTATTCTCGGACTAGCGGGGGCCTCGGGAGACGATGAGCAGTTCTTC. Translated: CASSRILGLAGASGDDEQFF.

CDR3 region: CASSQAWSGVAYEQYF. The CDR3 DNA is TGTGCCAGCAGCCAAGCTTGGTCTGGGGTAGCGTACGAGCAGTACTTC. The chain couples TRBV4-2 to TRBJ2-7, with a possible D match to TRBD2 (5 bases). The CDR3 extends over 16 amino acids. CDR1 LGHNA and CDR2 YNFKEQ come from the germline V gene. Trimming shortened V by 1 base and J by 4 bases, and 17 bases separated the two germline ends.

A remark on this clonotype: The CDR3 does not close with the conserved phenylalanine or tryptophan, likely indicating a read error. The chain carries TRBV15 and TRBJ1-1, with D maybe TRBD1 (5 bases). V was trimmed by 0 bases and J by 11 bases, leaving 10 bases between them. The germline V gene encodes CDR1 LNHNV and CDR2 YYDKDF (reference sequence). The CDR3 covers 12 residues. The CDR3 protein is CATSRDGDGAFL. CDR3 coding DNA: TGTGCCACCAGCAGAGACGGGGACGGGGCTTTCCTT.